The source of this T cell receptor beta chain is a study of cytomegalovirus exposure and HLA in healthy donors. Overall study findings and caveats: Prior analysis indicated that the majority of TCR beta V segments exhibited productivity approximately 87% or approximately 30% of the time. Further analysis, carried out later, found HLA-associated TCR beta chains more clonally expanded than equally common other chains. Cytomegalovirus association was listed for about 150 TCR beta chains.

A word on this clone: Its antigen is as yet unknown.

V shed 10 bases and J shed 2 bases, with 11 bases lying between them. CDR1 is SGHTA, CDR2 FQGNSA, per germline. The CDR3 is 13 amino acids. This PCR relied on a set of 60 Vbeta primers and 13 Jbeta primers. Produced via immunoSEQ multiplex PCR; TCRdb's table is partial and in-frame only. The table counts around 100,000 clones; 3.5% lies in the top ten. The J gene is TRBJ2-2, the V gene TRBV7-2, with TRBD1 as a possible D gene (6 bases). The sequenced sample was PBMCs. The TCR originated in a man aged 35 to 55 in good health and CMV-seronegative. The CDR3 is CATQQGNTGELFF. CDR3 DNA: TGTGCCACACAACAGGGAAACACCGGGGAGCTGTTTTTT.